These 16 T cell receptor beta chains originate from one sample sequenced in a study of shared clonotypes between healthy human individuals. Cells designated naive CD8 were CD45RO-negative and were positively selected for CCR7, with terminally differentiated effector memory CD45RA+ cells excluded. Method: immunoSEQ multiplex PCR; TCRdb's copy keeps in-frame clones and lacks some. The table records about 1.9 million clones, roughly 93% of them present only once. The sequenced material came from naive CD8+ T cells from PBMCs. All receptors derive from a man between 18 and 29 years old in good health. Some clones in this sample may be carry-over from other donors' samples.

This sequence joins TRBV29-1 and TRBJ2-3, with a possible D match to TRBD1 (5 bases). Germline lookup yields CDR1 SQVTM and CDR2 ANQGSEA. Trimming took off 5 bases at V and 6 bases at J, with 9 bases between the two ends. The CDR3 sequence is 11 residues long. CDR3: CSVLGADTQYF. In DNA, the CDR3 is TGCAGCGTTCTAGGGGCGGATACGCAGTATTTT.

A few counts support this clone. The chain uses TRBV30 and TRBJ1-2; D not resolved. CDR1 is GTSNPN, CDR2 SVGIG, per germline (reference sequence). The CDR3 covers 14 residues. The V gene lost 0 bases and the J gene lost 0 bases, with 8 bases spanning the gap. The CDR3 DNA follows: TGTGCCTGGAGTGTTGATGGAGCTAACTATGGCTACACCTTC. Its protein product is CAWSVDGANYGYTF.

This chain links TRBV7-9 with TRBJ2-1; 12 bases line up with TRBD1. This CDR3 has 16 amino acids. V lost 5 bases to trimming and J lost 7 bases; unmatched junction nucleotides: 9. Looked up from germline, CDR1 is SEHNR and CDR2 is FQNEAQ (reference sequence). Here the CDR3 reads CASSPGTGGVGNEQFF. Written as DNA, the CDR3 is TGTGCCAGCAGCCCCGGGACAGGGGGCGTTGGGAATGAGCAGTTCTTC.

For the CDR3, the DNA is TGTGCCAGCAGTGAAGTGGGTCACGAGCAGTACTTC. Its protein is CASSEVGHEQYF. The gene calls are TRBV2 and TRBJ2-7; D is undetermined. The V gene's germline CDR1 is SNHLY and CDR2 FYNNEI. This CDR3 region has 12 residues. V shed 1 base and J shed 5 bases, with 6 bases lying between them.

CDR3: CASAPGGHREETQYF. In nucleotides, the CDR3 is TGTGCCAGCGCGCCGGGGGGCCACCGGGAAGAGACCCAGTACTTC. The genes are TRBV6-1 and TRBJ2-5, with a weak D call TRBD2 (7 bases). The CDR3 is made up of 15 amino acids. V was pared by 8 bases and J by 3 bases, with 19 bases between. Germline CDR1 reads MNHNS; CDR2 reads SASEGT.

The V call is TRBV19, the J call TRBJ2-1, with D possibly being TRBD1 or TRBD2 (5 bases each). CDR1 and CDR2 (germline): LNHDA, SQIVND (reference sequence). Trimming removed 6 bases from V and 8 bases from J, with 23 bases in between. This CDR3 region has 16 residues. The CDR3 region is CASRVRDHGILYEQFF. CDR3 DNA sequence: TGTGCCAGTAGAGTCCGGGACCACGGTATTTTGTATGAGCAGTTCTTC. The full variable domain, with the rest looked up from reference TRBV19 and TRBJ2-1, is DGGITQSPKYLFRKEGQNVTLSCEQNLNHDAMYWYRQDPGQGLRLIYYSQIVNDFQKGDIAEGYSVSREKKESFPLTVTSAQKNPTAFYLCASRVRDHGILYEQFFGPGTRLTVL.

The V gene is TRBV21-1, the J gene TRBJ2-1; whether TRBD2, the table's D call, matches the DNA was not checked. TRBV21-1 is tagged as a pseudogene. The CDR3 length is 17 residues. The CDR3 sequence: CASSKARREFIHNEQFF. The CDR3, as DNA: TGTGCCAGCAGCAAAGCGCGGCGGGAGTTTATTCACAATGAGCAGTTCTTC.

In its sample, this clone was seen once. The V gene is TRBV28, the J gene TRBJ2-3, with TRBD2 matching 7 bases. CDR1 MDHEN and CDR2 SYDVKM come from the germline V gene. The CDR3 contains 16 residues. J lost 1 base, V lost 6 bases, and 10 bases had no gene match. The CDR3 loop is CASSNLGRAGTDTQYF. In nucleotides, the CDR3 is TGTGCCAGCAGCAATCTGGGGAGGGCCGGCACAGATACGCAGTATTTT.

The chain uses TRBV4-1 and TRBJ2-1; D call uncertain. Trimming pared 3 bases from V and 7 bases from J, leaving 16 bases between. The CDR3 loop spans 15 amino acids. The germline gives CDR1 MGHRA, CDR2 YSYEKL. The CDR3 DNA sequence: TGCGCCAGCAGCCACCTGGCCGGGTTCGGGAATGAGCAGTTCTTC. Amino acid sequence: CASSHLAGFGNEQFF.

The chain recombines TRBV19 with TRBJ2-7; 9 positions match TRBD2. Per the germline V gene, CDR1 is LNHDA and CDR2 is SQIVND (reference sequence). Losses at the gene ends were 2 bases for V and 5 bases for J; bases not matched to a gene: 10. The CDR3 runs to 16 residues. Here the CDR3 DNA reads TGTGCCAGTAGTATAACCCTCGCTAGCGGGATCGACGAGCAGTACTTC. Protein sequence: CASSITLASGIDEQYF. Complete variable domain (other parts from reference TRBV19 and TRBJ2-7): DGGITQSPKYLFRKEGQNVTLSCEQNLNHDAMYWYRQDPGQGLRLIYYSQIVNDFQKGDIAEGYSVSREKKESFPLTVTSAQKNPTAFYLCASSITLASGIDEQYFGPGTRLTVT.

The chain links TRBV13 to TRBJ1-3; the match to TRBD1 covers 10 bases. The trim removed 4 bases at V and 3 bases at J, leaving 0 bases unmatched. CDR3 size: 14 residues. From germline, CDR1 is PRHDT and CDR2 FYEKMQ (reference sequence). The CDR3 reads CASSWDRGGNTIYF. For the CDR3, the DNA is TGTGCCAGCAGCTGGGACAGGGGTGGAAACACCATATATTTT.

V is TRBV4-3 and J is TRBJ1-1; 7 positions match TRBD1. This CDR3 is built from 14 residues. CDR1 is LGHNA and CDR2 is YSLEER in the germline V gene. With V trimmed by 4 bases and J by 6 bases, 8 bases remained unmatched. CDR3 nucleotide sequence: TGCGCCAGCAGCCGGGACAGTAGAAGCTCTGAAGCTTTCTTT. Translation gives CASSRDSRSSEAFF.

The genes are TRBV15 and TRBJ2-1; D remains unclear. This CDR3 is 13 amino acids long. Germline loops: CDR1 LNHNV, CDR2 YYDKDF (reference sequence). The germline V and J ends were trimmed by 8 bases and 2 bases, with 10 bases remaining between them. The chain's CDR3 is CATRLPPYNEQFF. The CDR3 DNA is TGTGCCACCCGCCTTCCCCCCTACAATGAGCAGTTCTTC. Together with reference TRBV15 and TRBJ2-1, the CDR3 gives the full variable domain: DAMVIQNPRYQVTQFGKPVTLSCSQTLNHNVMYWYQQKSSQAPKLLFHYYDKDFNNEADTPDNFQSRRPNTSFCFLDIRSPGLGDTAMYLCATRLPPYNEQFFGPGTRLTVL.

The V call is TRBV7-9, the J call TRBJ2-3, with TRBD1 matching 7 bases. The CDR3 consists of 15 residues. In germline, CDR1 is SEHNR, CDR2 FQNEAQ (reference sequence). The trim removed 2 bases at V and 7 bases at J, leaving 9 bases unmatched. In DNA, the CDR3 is TGTGCCAGCAGCTTATTCCAGGGGGTATCTTATACGCAGTATTTT. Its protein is CASSLFQGVSYTQYF.

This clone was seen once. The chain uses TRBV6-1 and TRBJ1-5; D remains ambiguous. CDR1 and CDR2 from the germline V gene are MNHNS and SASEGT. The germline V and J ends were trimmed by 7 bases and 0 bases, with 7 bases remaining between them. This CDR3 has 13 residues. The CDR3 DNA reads TGTGCCAGCACCGAATATAGCAATCAGCCCCAGCATTTT. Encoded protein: CASTEYSNQPQHF.

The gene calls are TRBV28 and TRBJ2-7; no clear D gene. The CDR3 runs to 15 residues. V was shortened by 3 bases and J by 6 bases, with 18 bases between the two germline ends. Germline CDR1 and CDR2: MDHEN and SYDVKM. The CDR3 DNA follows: TGTGCCAGCAGTTTTTCCGAGACTCGTGGGCTCGAGCAGTACTTC. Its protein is CASSFSETRGLEQYF.